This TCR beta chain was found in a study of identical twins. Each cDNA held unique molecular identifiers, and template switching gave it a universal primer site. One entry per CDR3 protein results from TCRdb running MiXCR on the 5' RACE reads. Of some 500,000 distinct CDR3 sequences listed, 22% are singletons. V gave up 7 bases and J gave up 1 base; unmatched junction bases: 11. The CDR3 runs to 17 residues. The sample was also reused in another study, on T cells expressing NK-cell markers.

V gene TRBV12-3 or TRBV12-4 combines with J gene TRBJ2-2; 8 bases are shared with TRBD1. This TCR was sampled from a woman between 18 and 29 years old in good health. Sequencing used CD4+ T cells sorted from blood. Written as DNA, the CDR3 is TGTGCCAGCACACCCAACGCCGGGACAGGGAACACCGGGGAGCTGTTTTTT. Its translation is CASTPNAGTGNTGELFF.